The 21 T cell receptor beta chains listed next were all sequenced from one sample in a study of T cells after yellow fever vaccination. TCRdb reprocessed the 5' RACE reads via MiXCR and lists one record per CDR3 protein. Among about 310,000 distinct CDR3 sequences listed, around 4% were seen once. Sequencing was performed on PBMCs, taken on the day of the yellow fever booster vaccination. These receptors originate from a man aged 18 to 29 who received the YFV17D yellow fever vaccine.

This clonotype was picked up many times. The chain couples TRBV2 to TRBJ2-1; 7 bases align to TRBD1. V was clipped by 10 bases and J by 5 bases; unmatched bases: 8. CDR3 length: 13 amino acids. CDR1 and CDR2 from the germline V gene are SNHLY and FYNNEI. CDR3: CANDRAPNNEQFF. In DNA form, the CDR3 reads TGTGCCAACGACAGGGCTCCCAACAATGAGCAGTTCTTC.

This clonotype was seen at least ten times. CDR3 coding DNA: TGTGCCTGGAGTAGCGGGGGGGCACCAGATACGCAGTATTTT. Its translation is CAWSSGGAPDTQYF. The V call is TRBV30, the J call TRBJ2-3; TRBD2 matches 10 bases. V was pared by 2 bases and J by 4 bases, with 3 bases of the junction left unmatched. Germline V CDR1 and CDR2: GTSNPN, SVGIG (reference sequence). This CDR3 comprises 14 residues. Full variable domain (remainder filled in from reference TRBV30 and TRBJ2-3): SQTIHQWPATLVQPVGSPLSLECTVEGTSNPNLYWYRQAAGRGLQLLFYSVGIGQISSEVPQNLSASRPQDRQFILSSKKLLLSDSGFYLCAWSSGGAPDTQYFGPGTRLTVL.

The J gene is TRBJ2-7, the V gene TRBV2; the D gene could be TRBD1 or TRBD2 (6 bases each). The CDR3 contains 14 residues. From germline, CDR1 is SNHLY and CDR2 FYNNEI. Trimming removed 7 bases from V and 1 base from J, with 14 bases in between. This CDR3 reads CASTTRGPSYEQYF. The CDR3 DNA is TGTGCCAGCACCACACGGGGGCCTTCCTACGAGCAGTACTTC.

This clonotype showed up many times. The chain combines TRBV20-1 with TRBJ2-3; D is unclear. V shed 0 bases and J shed 10 bases, with 17 bases lying between them. The germline V gene encodes CDR1 DFQATT and CDR2 SNEGSKA (reference sequence). This CDR3 region has 14 residues. Written as DNA, the CDR3 is TGCAGTGCTAGAGATTCGTCCACCACCGTTCCGCAGTATTTT. This encodes CSARDSSTTVPQYF.

This clonotype was found many times. The chain combines TRBV20-1 with TRBJ2-7; 10 positions match TRBD2. CDR3 size: 16 residues. The J segment lost 4 bases and the V segment lost 1 base, leaving 10 bases of the junction unmatched. Per the germline V gene, CDR1 is DFQATT and CDR2 is SNEGSKA (reference sequence). The CDR3 coding sequence is TGCAGTGCTAGAGGACTTAGCGGGGGGCCTATTTACGAGCAGTACGTC. Amino acids: CSARGLSGGPIYEQYV.

The chain uses TRBV5-4 and TRBJ2-5, with D hard to call. This CDR3 comprises 12 residues. The germline gives CDR1 SGHNT, CDR2 YYREEE (reference sequence). V lost 1 base, J lost 10 bases, and 11 bases lay in between. CDR3 sequence (DNA): TGTGCCAGCAGCTTGTCCAGGTCGGTCCAGTACTTC. It translates to CASSLSRSVQYF.

This clonotype came up many times. This chain connects TRBV6-5 to TRBJ1-5; TRBD1 matches at 9 bases. J lost 6 bases, V lost 6 bases, and 9 bases had no gene match. The germline CDR1 and CDR2 sequences are MNHEY and SVGAGI. The CDR3 loop spans 15 amino acids. This chain's CDR3 is CASSPQGAPSQPQHF. DNA for the CDR3: TGTGCCAGCAGCCCACAGGGGGCACCTAGTCAGCCCCAGCATTTT.

The sample holds a few counts of this clonotype. V and J are TRBV5-4 and TRBJ2-1; TRBD2 matches at 10 bases. The CDR3 sequence is 16 residues long. V dropped 4 bases and J dropped 4; count of bases not matched to a gene: 8. The germline V gene has CDR1 SGHNT and CDR2 YYREEE (reference sequence). The CDR3 sequence is CASSPGERGGYNEQFF. In DNA, the CDR3 is TGTGCCAGCAGCCCCGGGGAGCGGGGGGGTTACAATGAGCAGTTCTTC.

This clonotype showed up just a few times. The chain combines TRBV12-3 or TRBV12-4 with TRBJ2-3; D unclear. The CDR3 sequence is 14 residues long. Trimming stripped 7 bases from V and 6 bases from J, with 17 bases between. The CDR3 loop reads CASTPRPSFDTQYF. The CDR3 nucleotides are TGTGCCAGCACTCCCAGGCCCTCGTTTGATACGCAGTATTTT.

The table lists this clonotype with many counts. The J gene is TRBJ2-1, the V gene TRBV12-5; tentatively, D is TRBD1 or TRBD2 (5 bases each). V lost 6 bases and J lost 0, with 9 bases in between. The CDR3 covers 14 residues. CDR1 and CDR2 from the germline V gene are LGHNT and FRNRAP. This chain's CDR3 is CASGRDLSYNEQFF. CDR3 nucleotides: TGTGCTAGTGGACGGGACCTCTCCTACAATGAGCAGTTCTTC.

This clonotype came up a few times. The V call is TRBV6-6, the J call TRBJ1-2; D is uncertain. This CDR3 region has 15 residues. Germline V gives CDR1 MNHNY, CDR2 SVGAGI (reference sequence). V lost 0 bases to trimming and J lost 0 bases, with 8 bases between them. The CDR3 DNA sequence: TGTGCCAGCAGTTACTCGATTCAGTCTAACTATGGCTACACCTTC. Its translation is CASSYSIQSNYGYTF.

This chain joins TRBV5-1 and TRBJ2-3; D not certain. The CDR3 totals 15 residues. Trimming took off 3 bases at V and 0 bases at J, with 11 bases between the two ends. Germline V gene data show CDR1 as SGHRS and CDR2 as YFSETQ. The CDR3 region has the DNA TGCGCCAGCAGCTACTCCCCCTCTAGCACAGATACGCAGTATTTT. This codes for CASSYSPSSTDTQYF.

The gene calls are TRBV5-3 and TRBJ2-7, with D uncertain. TRBV5-3 is designated an ORF whose function remains uncertain. The V and J ends lost 4 bases and 1 base respectively, with 15 bases between them. The CDR3 loop spans 15 amino acids. CDR3 nucleotide sequence: TGTGCCAGAAGCCCCCGGCCCTCTAAATCCTACGAGCAGTACGTC. This gives the protein CARSPRPSKSYEQYV.

This clonotype was counted at least ten times. The rearrangement uses TRBV7-9 and TRBJ2-6; D is uncertain. Germline loops: CDR1 SEHNR, CDR2 FQNEAQ (reference sequence). The germline V and J ends were trimmed by 5 bases and 2 bases, with 7 bases remaining between them. The CDR3 length is 14 residues. This CDR3 reads CASSQNPGANVLTF. The CDR3 coding sequence is TGTGCCAGCAGCCAAAACCCTGGGGCCAACGTCCTGACTTTC.

Ten or more counts support this clonotype. This chain uses TRBV27 with TRBJ2-7; the D is unclear. The V and J ends lost 2 bases and 5 bases respectively, with 4 bases between them. The V gene's germline CDR1 is MNHEY and CDR2 SMNVEV (reference sequence). The CDR3 has 11 amino acids. CDR3 in amino acids: CASSLGDEQYV. The CDR3, as DNA: TGTGCCAGCAGTTTAGGGGACGAGCAGTACGTC.

The rearrangement links TRBV27 to TRBJ1-5; D not certain. V gave up 6 bases and J gave up 0 bases, with 12 bases separating them. The CDR3 is 15 amino acids. Germline V gives CDR1 MNHEY, CDR2 SMNVEV (reference sequence). CDR3 loop: CASSTKAYSNQPQHF. CDR3 nucleotide sequence: TGTGCCAGCAGCACCAAGGCCTATAGCAATCAGCCCCAGCATTTT.

CDR3 in amino acids: CSSLGGLGEQFF. The CDR3 coding sequence is TGCAGTTCCCTAGGAGGGCTAGGCGAGCAGTTCTTC. The rearrangement links TRBV20-1 to TRBJ2-1; D perhaps matches TRBD2 (6 bases). The CDR3 loop spans 12 amino acids. Trimming took off 8 bases at V and 10 bases at J, with 18 bases between the two ends. Per the germline V gene, CDR1 is DFQATT and CDR2 is SNEGSKA (reference sequence).

The chain recombines TRBV6-1 with TRBJ1-1; D is unclear. The CDR3 is made up of 14 amino acids. Trimming cost V 8 bases and J 3 bases, with 16 bases left between them. Germline CDR1 reads MNHNS; CDR2 reads SASEGT. The CDR3 nucleotides read TGTGCCAGCCCCCGATCGGTGATGGACACTGAAGCTTTCTTT. It is translated as CASPRSVMDTEAFF.

This clonotype has more than one count but fewer than ten. V is TRBV13 and J is TRBJ2-7; D not resolved. V was pared by 3 bases and J by 2 bases, with 11 bases between. The CDR3 totals 14 residues. Germline V gene lookup returns CDR1 PRHDT and CDR2 FYEKMQ (reference sequence). The CDR3 bases are TGTGCCAGCAGCTTCCCGGAACGGCCCTACGAGCAGTACGTC. It yields the protein CASSFPERPYEQYV.

This chain joins TRBV2 and TRBJ2-3, with 9 positions matching TRBD2. The CDR3 totals 14 residues. V dropped 6 bases and J dropped 7; count of bases not matched to a gene: 8. Germline V gene sequence: CDR1 SNHLY, CDR2 FYNNEI. In nucleotides, the CDR3 is TGTGCCAGCAGGGGGGGACTAGCCCAATATACGCAGTATTTT. This encodes CASRGGLAQYTQYF.

In this sample, this clonotype turned up many times. CDR3 nucleotides: TGTGCCAGCACCAGTTTAGGGTCCGGTATGTTCCATACGCAGTATTTT. As protein: CASTSLGSGMFHTQYF. The chain joins TRBV28 to TRBJ2-3; no firm D call. The ends were cut back, 7 bases at V and 7 bases at J, with 24 bases in the middle. Germline assignment: CDR1 MDHEN and CDR2 SYDVKM. This CDR3 spans 16 amino acids.